A selection of T cell receptor beta chains follows, all from one sample in a study of a mutant IDH1 vaccine in newly diagnosed glioma. The antigens these receptors bind are not known. Measured with immunoSEQ multiplex PCR; TCRdb has only the in-frame clones, and not every one. The repertoire holds roughly 40,000 clones, 80% to 90% seen once, with around 1.5% in the top ten. The sequencing used PBMCs, collected from a glioma patient whose treatment included an IDH1 peptide vaccine. The receptors shown here come from a man in his forties with glioma. Each CDR3 is given with its conserved first and last residue. Rows may omit the clone size; those that give it use once, few, many or a size class.

- TRBJ1-3 TRBV14 16 CASSQEKGFSGNTIYF
- TRBJ2-2 TRBV7-3 16 CASSRTSGINTGELFF
- TRBJ1-1 TRBV6-5 15 CASSSVIGVNTEAFF
- TRBJ2-7 TRBV7-6 15 CASSPRQRQISEQYF
- TRBJ2-7 TRBV15 16 CATSRGTGSLGYEQYF
- TRBJ2-5 TRBV23-1 13 CASQRPERETQYF
- TRBJ2-7 TRBV4-1 15 CASSPLWASSYEQYF
- TRBJ2-1 TRBV6-4 14 CASSAGQTYNEQFF
- TRBJ2-1 TRBV6-5 13 CASSLTLNNEQFF
once TRBJ1-5 TRBV5-1 16 CASSLGLTRGGQPQHF
- TRBJ2-7 TRBV7-2 16 CASSLAFAQGAREQYF
- TRBJ2-7 TRBV19 15 CASSMKRSVGDKQYF
- TRBJ2-7 TRBV11-3 15 CASSLDGQGHYEQYF
- TRBJ1-5 TRBV5-1 15 CASSLEAGNNQPQHF
few TRBJ2-5 TRBV27 13 CASSLGNEETQYF
- TRBJ1-3 TRBV5-1 15 CASSLPDKTGNTIYF
- TRBJ2-7 TRBV15 15 CATSRGHIVGYEQYF
- TRBJ2-5 TRBV6-6 14 CAAGEMSRTETQYF
- TRBJ2-7 TRBV5-1 12 CASSLDLGEQYF
- TRBJ2-3 TRBV10-3 14 CAITGVTSTDTQYF
- TRBJ1-4 TRBV27 15 CATKKSWRSNEKLFF
- TRBJ2-7 TRBV6-5 12 CASADRFYEQYF
- TRBJ2-2 TRBV7-2 15 CASSPSGLRTGELFF
- TRBJ1-5 TRBV5-6 12 CASSFDREPQHF
- TRBJ2-1 TRBV2 12 CASSQLGGGKFF
- TRBJ2-3 TRBV29-1 12 CSVDGSSDTQYF
- TRBJ2-5 TRBV4-1 14 CASSHWTGEETQYF
- TRBJ1-2 TRBV7-9 12 CASSLVQYGYTF
once TRBJ1-1 TRBV7-9 14 CASSVKTGFTEAFF
- TRBJ2-7 TRBV5-6 13 CASSPTGATEQYF
- TRBJ2-1 TRBV6-4 15 CASSEGLDGGNEQFF
- TRBJ2-7 TRBV19 14 CASSKSSGLYEQYF
- TRBJ1-2 TRBV6-1 14 CASSESGQGYGYTF
- TRBJ2-7 TRBV7-2 15 CASSLAGTTSYEQYF
- TRBJ2-7 TRBV10-3 17 CAISEVQGGTSGNRLYF
- TRBJ2-7 TRBV27 13 CASRGHQKDEQYF
- TRBJ2-3 TRBV7-9 19 CASSAPGTRSFFSSDTQYF